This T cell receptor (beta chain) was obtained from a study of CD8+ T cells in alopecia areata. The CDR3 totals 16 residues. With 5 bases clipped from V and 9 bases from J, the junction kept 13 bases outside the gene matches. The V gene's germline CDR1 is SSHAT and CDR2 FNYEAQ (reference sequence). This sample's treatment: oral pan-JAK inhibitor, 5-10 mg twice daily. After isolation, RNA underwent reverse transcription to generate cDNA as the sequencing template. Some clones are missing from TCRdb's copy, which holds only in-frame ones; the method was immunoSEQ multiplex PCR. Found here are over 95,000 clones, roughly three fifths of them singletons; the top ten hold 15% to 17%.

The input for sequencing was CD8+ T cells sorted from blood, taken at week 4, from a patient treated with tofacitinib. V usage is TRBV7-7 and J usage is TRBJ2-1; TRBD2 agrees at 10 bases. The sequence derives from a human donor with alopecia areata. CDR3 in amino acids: CASSPDPGTSVIEQFF. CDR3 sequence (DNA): TGTGCCAGCAGCCCCGACCCCGGGACTAGCGTTATTGAGCAGTTCTTC. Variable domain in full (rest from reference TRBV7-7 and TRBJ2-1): GAGVSQSPRYKVTKRGQDVTLRCDPISSHATLYWYQQALGQGPEFLTYFNYEAQPDKSGLPSDRFSAERPEGSISTLTIQRTEQRDSAMYRCASSPDPGTSVIEQFFGPGTRLTVL.